The 23 T cell receptor beta chains below come from one sample, sequenced in a study of cytotoxic CD8 clonotypes in ibrutinib-treated CLL. TCRdb keeps only in-frame clones here, not all; method: immunoSEQ multiplex PCR. The sample has 14,000 or so clones, about two thirds seen once; the top ten hold under 6.5%. Specimen: PBMCs, collected before ibrutinib treatment. Every receptor here comes from a human donor with chronic lymphocytic leukemia.

The V call is TRBV11-3, the J call TRBJ2-2; 7 bases fit TRBD2. After removal of 5 bases from V and 1 base from J, the junction contained 10 bases not matched to a gene. Germline CDR1 reads SGHNT; CDR2 reads YENEEA. The CDR3 runs to 17 residues. Written as DNA, the CDR3 is TGTGCCAGCAGCCAAGGGGAGGGCTCCTTGAACACCGGGGAGCTGTTTTTT. It specifies CASSQGEGSLNTGELFF.

The chain links TRBV4-2 to TRBJ1-1; weak D call: TRBD1 (5 bases). Germline V gives CDR1 LGHNA, CDR2 YNFKEQ. Trimming took 2 bases from V and 5 from J, leaving 12 bases between them. The CDR3 extends over 14 amino acids. This CDR3 is CASSQQGQNTEAFF. For the CDR3, the DNA is TGTGCCAGCAGCCAACAGGGCCAGAATACTGAAGCTTTCTTT.

There are a few counts of this clone. CDR3 nucleotide sequence: TGTGCCAGCACCCGGGACAATAACTATGGCTACACCTTC. It codes for CASTRDNNYGYTF. This rearrangement joins TRBV6-5 to TRBJ1-2, with D possibly TRBD1 on 6 matching bases. This CDR3 has 13 amino acids. Germline lookup yields CDR1 MNHEY and CDR2 SVGAGI. Trimming cost V 7 bases and J 1 base, with 10 bases left between them.

With respect to this clone: In the same sample, other DNA sequences code for this CDR3. V and J are TRBV20-1 and TRBJ1-2, with D unresolved. Per the germline V gene, CDR1 is DFQATT and CDR2 is SNEGSKA (reference sequence). CDR3 size: 10 residues. The CDR3 here is CGWRGGGYTF. The CDR3 DNA is TGCGGGTGGCGGGGTGGTGGCTACACCTTC.

V and J are TRBV7-9 and TRBJ2-1, with D perhaps TRBD1 or TRBD2 (5 bases each). Germline V gene data show CDR1 as SEHNR and CDR2 as FQNEAQ (reference sequence). This CDR3 spans 14 amino acids. V shed 6 bases and J shed 3 bases, with 12 bases lying between them. CDR3 protein: CASSARGIYNEQFF. The CDR3 region has the DNA TGTGCCAGCAGTGCCCGGGGCATCTACAATGAGCAGTTCTTC.

This clone was detected only once. One junction end does not reproduce the germline sequence, and a read error may be involved. The rearrangement uses TRBV4-3 and TRBJ2-3; D possibly uses TRBD1 or TRBD2 (5 bases each). Per the germline V gene, CDR1 is LGHNA and CDR2 is YSLEER. The CDR3 runs to 13 residues. The CDR3 sequence: CASSQDVGTQRFF. CDR3 DNA sequence: TGCGCCAGCAGCCAAGATGTGGGGACCCAGCGGTTTTTT.

This chain links TRBV28 with TRBJ1-5; no clear D. The V end was cut by 1 base, the J end by 3 bases, with 7 bases between. CDR1 is MDHEN and CDR2 is SYDVKM in the germline V gene. The CDR3 contains 14 residues. The CDR3 sequence is CASSLSPPNQPQHF. CDR3 nucleotides: TGTGCCAGCAGTTTATCGCCCCCCAATCAGCCCCAGCATTTT.

The chain uses TRBV2 and TRBJ2-5, with D tentatively TRBD2 (6 bases). CDR3 length: 13 amino acids. Germline CDR1 SNHLY, CDR2 FYNNEI. V was pared by 8 bases and J by 5 bases, with 15 bases between. The CDR3 protein is CASQGLRSETQYF. CDR3 nucleotides: TGTGCCAGCCAGGGACTGCGTAGTGAGACCCAGTACTTC.

With regard to this clone: The junction shows a germline mismatch at one end, possibly a read error. This chain uses TRBV6-5 with TRBJ2-6; no reliable D call. Germline-derived CDR1 and CDR2 are MNHEY and SVGAGI. This CDR3 spans 12 amino acids. The CDR3 loop reads CASSYSADVLTF. CDR3 nucleotide sequence: TGTGCCAGCAGTTACTCGGCCGACGTCCTGACTTTC.

The rearrangement uses TRBV5-1 and TRBJ1-2; possibly TRBD1 for D (5 bases). The CDR3 extends over 14 amino acids. The V end was cut by 1 base, the J end by 8 bases, with 15 bases between. Germline V gene sequence: CDR1 SGHRS, CDR2 YFSETQ. CDR3 in DNA: TGCGCCAGCAGCTTGACCGGCCAGGGCCAGGGCTACACCTTC. It translates to CASSLTGQGQGYTF.

This clone was detected a few times. This chain connects TRBV7-9 to TRBJ2-1; TRBD2 aligns across 8 bases. Losses at the gene ends were 11 bases for V and 8 bases for J; bases not matched to a gene: 14. The V gene's germline CDR1 is SEHNR and CDR2 FQNEAQ (reference sequence). This CDR3 has 14 amino acids. CDR3 sequence (DNA): TGTGCCGGCACTAGCGGAGGGGCCTCCTATGAGCAGTTCTTC. It yields the protein CAGTSGGASYEQFF.

This clone has only a few counts. This chain connects TRBV20-1 to TRBJ2-1; the match to TRBD2 covers 7 bases. The length of the CDR3 is 11 residues. The J segment lost 9 bases and the V segment lost 6 bases, leaving 5 bases of the junction unmatched. Germline CDR1 reads DFQATT; CDR2 reads SNEGSKA (reference sequence). The CDR3 protein is CSARTRGEQFF. Here the CDR3 DNA reads TGCAGTGCGCGGACTAGGGGTGAGCAGTTCTTC.

The rearrangement joins TRBV11-2 to TRBJ2-3; D is unresolved. V was pared by 0 bases and J by 0 bases, with 13 bases between. Germline V lookup: CDR1 SGHAT, CDR2 FQNNGV. This CDR3 contains 17 residues. This CDR3 reads CASSLDGWPASTDTQYF. The CDR3 DNA reads as TGTGCCAGCAGCTTAGATGGGTGGCCGGCTAGCACAGATACGCAGTATTTT.

This chain links TRBV5-8 with TRBJ2-1; TRBD1 or TRBD2 may be the D gene (6 bases each). With 4 bases removed from V and 10 bases from J, the gap between germline ends came to 24 bases. CDR3 size: 16 residues. Germline CDR1 is SGHTS and CDR2 is YDEGEE. The CDR3 reads CASSARGGTRAKEQFF. Written as DNA, the CDR3 is TGTGCCAGCAGCGCCCGAGGGGGGACCCGGGCCAAAGAGCAGTTCTTC.

The chain is built from TRBV18 and TRBJ1-4; the D is unclear. The V gene lost 2 bases and the J gene lost 4 bases, with 11 bases spanning the gap. Per the germline V gene, CDR1 is KGHSH and CDR2 is LQKENI. The CDR3 has 15 residues. CDR3: CASSPVRSFNEKLFF. CDR3 bases: TGTGCCAGCTCACCAGTCAGGAGTTTTAATGAAAAACTGTTTTTT.

This chain connects TRBV7-7 to TRBJ2-2, with D perhaps given as TRBD1 or TRBD2 (5 bases each). CDR3 length equals 15 residues. The germline V gene has CDR1 SSHAT and CDR2 FNYEAQ (reference sequence). CDR3 sequence reads: CASARDPAHTGELFF. CDR3 DNA sequence: TGTGCTAGCGCCCGGGACCCTGCGCACACCGGGGAGCTGTTTTTT.

The gene calls are TRBV7-9 and TRBJ1-4, with D tentatively TRBD1 (5 bases). The length of the CDR3 is 12 residues. Germline CDR1 reads SEHNR; CDR2 reads FQNEAQ (reference sequence). V was clipped by 7 bases and J by 6 bases, with 9 bases between them. As DNA, the CDR3 is TGTGCCAGCACGTGGGGGGATGAAAAACTGTTTTTT. Its protein is CASTWGDEKLFF.

This clone was seen more than once but under ten times. The V gene is TRBV11-2, the J gene TRBJ1-2, with D perhaps matching TRBD1 (5 bases). Germline CDR1 is SGHAT and CDR2 is FQNNGV. CDR3 size: 14 residues. V was clipped by 1 base and J by 4 bases, with 10 bases between them. Written as DNA, the CDR3 is TGTGCCAGCAGCTTAGGGCAGGGCATCTATGGCTACACCTTC. Its protein product is CASSLGQGIYGYTF. Full variable domain (rest looked up from reference TRBV11-2 and TRBJ1-2): EAGVAQSPRYKIIEKRQSVAFWCNPISGHATLYWYQQILGQGPKLLIQFQNNGVVDDSQLPKDRFSAERLKGVDSTLKIQPAKLEDSAVYLCASSLGQGIYGYTFGSGTRLTVV.

This clone was found once. The J gene is TRBJ2-3, the V gene TRBV7-9; the D is unclear. Germline-derived CDR1 and CDR2 are SEHNR and FQNEAQ (reference sequence). Between the trimmed V and J ends, which lost 5 bases and 5 bases, there was a span of 8 bases. The CDR3 runs 12 residues. Here the CDR3 reads CASSQDVDTQYF. In nucleotides, the CDR3 is TGTGCCAGCAGCCAGGATGTAGATACGCAGTATTTT. Full variable domain (missing parts from reference TRBV7-9 and TRBJ2-3): DTGVSQNPRHKITKRGQNVTFRCDPISEHNRLYWYRQTLGQGPEFLTYFQNEAQLEKSRLLSDRFSAERPKGSFSTLEIQRTEQGDSAMYLCASSQDVDTQYFGPGTRLTVL.

J is TRBJ2-2 and V is TRBV15; the D gene is possibly TRBD2 (6 bases). In germline, CDR1 is LNHNV, CDR2 YYDKDF (reference sequence). The CDR3 contains 17 residues. V gave up 3 bases and J gave up 0 bases, with 14 bases separating them. CDR3 loop: CATSRGGTGPNTGELFF. The CDR3 nucleotides read TGTGCCACCAGCAGGGGCGGGACGGGACCGAACACCGGGGAGCTGTTTTTT.

In this sample, this clone turned up once. The chain carries TRBV2 and TRBJ2-4; 11 nucleotides match TRBD2. J lost 8 bases, V lost 0 bases, and 0 bases had no gene match. Germline V gives CDR1 SNHLY, CDR2 FYNNEI. This CDR3 is 14 amino acids long. The CDR3 region is CASSEASGRDIQYF. CDR3 coding DNA: TGTGCCAGCAGTGAAGCTAGCGGGAGGGACATTCAGTACTTC.

The V gene is TRBV7-2, the J gene TRBJ2-3, with D hard to call. V lost 2 bases, J lost 2 bases, and 5 bases lay in between. CDR1 SGHTA and CDR2 FQGNSA come from the germline V gene. The CDR3 loop spans 13 amino acids. The CDR3 DNA follows: TGTGCCAGCAGCTTACCCAACACAGATACGCAGTATTTT. This translates into CASSLPNTDTQYF.

This chain uses TRBV5-1 with TRBJ2-5, with unresolved D. Germline V gene lookup returns CDR1 SGHRS and CDR2 YFSETQ. The length of the CDR3 is 13 residues. V lost 4 bases and J lost 2, with 9 bases in between. CDR3 sequence: CASSPTTQETQYF. Here the CDR3 DNA reads TGCGCCAGCAGCCCCACTACTCAAGAGACCCAGTACTTC.